Reported below is one T cell receptor (beta chain). Its antigen is currently unknown. Profiling relied on immunoSEQ multiplex PCR, and the TCRdb table lists in-frame clones only, not all of them. Of about 97,000 clones detected, 85% to 95% appear once; the ten largest clones hold 0.89%. The CDR3 is made up of 13 amino acids. Germline V lookup: CDR1 GTSNPN, CDR2 SVGIG (reference sequence). V dropped 3 bases and J dropped 7 bases, with 12 bases sitting between them. This sample was taken from a study of cytomegalovirus exposure and HLA in healthy donors. Overall study results and limits: In vitro data verified a few CMV-associated chains as specific for CMV antigens.

The clonotype comes from a woman between 18 and 29 years old in good health and CMV-seronegative. J is TRBJ2-2 and V is TRBV30; weak D call: TRBD1 (5 bases). What was sequenced was PBMCs. DNA of the CDR3: TGTGCCTGGAGCCCCCAGGGCGGCGGGGAGCTGTTTTTT. Its protein product is CAWSPQGGGELFF. The whole variable domain, remainder taken from reference TRBV30 and TRBJ2-2, is SQTIHQWPATLVQPVGSPLSLECTVEGTSNPNLYWYRQAAGRGLQLLFYSVGIGQISSEVPQNLSASRPQDRQFILSSKKLLLSDSGFYLCAWSPQGGGELFFGEGSRLTVL.